This passage covers 18 T cell receptor beta chains from one sample sequenced in a study of shared clonotypes between healthy human individuals. The data were produced by immunoSEQ multiplex PCR, yet TCRdb's version contains in-frame clones alone and is incomplete. The sample lists some 470,000 clones; 76% were seen once. The sample was PBMCs. The receptors here all came from a middle-aged woman in good health. Some clones in this sample may be carry-over from other donors' samples.

This chain uses TRBV19 with TRBJ2-7, with TRBD2 matching over 13 bases. The CDR3 has 17 amino acids. Trimming at V came to 3 bases and at J to 4 bases, leaving 9 bases not matched to a gene. Per germline, CDR1 LNHDA and CDR2 SQIVND (reference sequence). The CDR3 DNA sequence: TGTGCCAGTAGTATCATTGGGACTAGCGGGGCCCCTTACGAGCAGTACTTC. This encodes CASSIIGTSGAPYEQYF. Complete variable domain (other parts from reference TRBV19 and TRBJ2-7): DGGITQSPKYLFRKEGQNVTLSCEQNLNHDAMYWYRQDPGQGLRLIYYSQIVNDFQKGDIAEGYSVSREKKESFPLTVTSAQKNPTAFYLCASSIIGTSGAPYEQYFGPGTRLTVT.

This rearrangement joins TRBV5-1 to TRBJ2-5; maybe TRBD2 (6 bases). The CDR3 sequence is 14 residues long. V gave up 3 bases and J gave up 5 bases, with 14 bases separating them. Germline CDR1 reads SGHRS; CDR2 reads YFSETQ. The CDR3 DNA sequence: TGCGCCAGCAGCTCGGCCGGGGGAAGGGAGACCCAGTACTTC. Residues: CASSSAGGRETQYF.

The chain is built from TRBV5-1 and TRBJ2-7; D is unresolved. The CDR3 length is 15 residues. The germline V gene has CDR1 SGHRS and CDR2 YFSETQ. Between the trimmed V and J ends, which lost 3 bases and 0 bases, there was a span of 13 bases. The CDR3 DNA sequence: TGCGCCAGCAGCTCGGGCCCGCCTGGCTCCTACGAGCAGTACTTC. As protein: CASSSGPPGSYEQYF.

The rearrangement uses TRBV11-2 and TRBJ2-7; TRBD2 matches at 12 bases. The germline CDR1 and CDR2 sequences are SGHAT and FQNNGV. The V gene end was trimmed by 8 bases and the J gene end by 0 bases; junction bases not matched to a gene: 17. The CDR3 is 19 residues long. The CDR3 nucleotides read TGTGCCAGCTCACGGGGAGGGACTAGCGGGTCGTTTTACTCCTACGAGCAGTACTTC. Residues: CASSRGGTSGSFYSYEQYF.

This clone was counted a single time. The chain couples TRBV6-1 to TRBJ2-5, with a weak D call TRBD1 (6 bases). The V and J ends lost 3 bases and 1 base respectively, with 12 bases between them. The CDR3 is made up of 15 amino acids. The V gene's germline CDR1 is MNHNS and CDR2 SASEGT. The CDR3 sequence: CASSDPGQPQETQYF. CDR3 coding DNA: TGTGCCAGCAGTGACCCGGGACAACCCCAAGAGACCCAGTACTTC.

The chain has TRBV2 and TRBJ2-3; D may be TRBD2 (5 bases). V lost 3 bases and J 5 bases, leaving 6 bases between the germline ends. The length of the CDR3 is 12 residues. CDR1 is SNHLY and CDR2 is FYNNEI in the germline V gene. CDR3 region: CASSDRGDTQYF. Written as DNA, the CDR3 is TGTGCCAGCAGTGATCGGGGAGATACGCAGTATTTT.

The genes are TRBV27 and TRBJ1-4; 7 bases line up with TRBD1. With V trimmed by 5 bases and J by 8 bases, 8 bases remained unmatched. The CDR3 length is 14 residues. Germline CDR1 MNHEY, CDR2 SMNVEV (reference sequence). The CDR3 coding sequence is TGTGCCAGCAGTAGACAGGGTCGGTTAGAAAAACTGTTTTTT. Its translation: CASSRQGRLEKLFF.

This clone occurred a few times. This chain connects TRBV5-6 to TRBJ1-1, with 7 nucleotides matching TRBD1. The V and J ends lost 4 bases and 0 bases, in that order; junction bases with no gene match: 3. CDR1 SGHDT and CDR2 YYEEEE come from the germline V gene. The CDR3 is 14 residues long. CDR3 nucleotide sequence: TGTGCCAGCAGCGTGGGACAGCTGAACACTGAAGCTTTCTTT. Encoded protein: CASSVGQLNTEAFF. Supplemented by reference TRBV5-6 and TRBJ1-1, the full variable domain reads DAGVTQSPTHLIKTRGQQVTLRCSPKSGHDTVSWYQQALGQGPQFIFQYYEEEERQRGNFPDRFSGHQFPNYSSELNVNALLLGDSALYLCASSVGQLNTEAFFGQGTRLTVV.

Only one count was recorded for this clone. The chain links TRBV5-1 to TRBJ2-7, with 7 nucleotides matching TRBD1. The CDR3 consists of 15 residues. With V trimmed by 4 bases and J by 5 bases, 12 bases remained unmatched. Germline CDR1 reads SGHRS; CDR2 reads YFSETQ. For the CDR3, the DNA is TGCGCCAGCAGCGAGAAGGTGGGACAGCTCGACGAGCAGTACTTC. Protein: CASSEKVGQLDEQYF.

The V and J genes are TRBV2 and TRBJ2-5; D not certain. V shed 7 bases and J shed 2 bases, with 8 bases lying between them. The CDR3 is made up of 12 amino acids. Per germline, CDR1 SNHLY and CDR2 FYNNEI. Written as DNA, the CDR3 is TGTGCCAGCAAGGTGTATCAAGAGACCCAGTACTTC. This encodes CASKVYQETQYF.

A remark on this clone: The same CDR3 arises from other DNA sequences in this sample as well. V usage is TRBV4-2 and J usage is TRBJ2-7; either TRBD1 or TRBD2 may fit D (6 bases each). This CDR3 has 15 amino acids. The V gene lost 4 bases and the J gene lost 3 bases, with 16 bases spanning the gap. Looked up from germline, CDR1 is LGHNA and CDR2 is YNFKEQ. The CDR3 bases are TGTGCCAGCAGCCTTTTAACGGGGGCGGTCTACGAGCAGTACTTC. Its translation: CASSLLTGAVYEQYF.

The chain has TRBV10-2 and TRBJ2-2; 13 positions match TRBD2. The V gene end was trimmed by 7 bases and the J gene end by 3 bases; junction bases not matched to a gene: 11. The CDR3 consists of 18 residues. Germline CDR1 and CDR2: WSHSY and SAAADI. CDR3 protein: CASTDPGLAGRYTGELFF. CDR3 bases: TGCGCCAGCACTGACCCGGGACTAGCGGGAAGGTACACCGGGGAGCTGTTTTTT.

CDR3 sequence reads: CASSPREANPYGYTF. CDR3 coding DNA: TGTGCCAGCAGCCCAAGGGAGGCCAACCCTTATGGCTACACCTTC. The V gene is TRBV7-9, the J gene TRBJ1-2; D gene ambiguous. This CDR3 comprises 15 residues. With 5 bases removed from V and 5 bases from J, the gap between germline ends came to 18 bases. The germline V gene has CDR1 SEHNR and CDR2 FQNEAQ (reference sequence). The whole variable domain, filled in from reference TRBV7-9 and TRBJ1-2, reads DTGVSQNPRHKITKRGQNVTFRCDPISEHNRLYWYRQTLGQGPEFLTYFQNEAQLEKSRLLSDRFSAERPKGSFSTLEIQRTEQGDSAMYLCASSPREANPYGYTFGSGTRLTVV.

The gene calls are TRBV28 and TRBJ2-7; 11 nucleotides agree with TRBD1. Germline CDR1 MDHEN, CDR2 SYDVKM. The J segment lost 7 bases and the V segment lost 3 bases, leaving 5 bases of the junction unmatched. CDR3 length equals 14 residues. In DNA, the CDR3 is TGTGCCAGCAGTTTTGGGACAGGGGGTGGTGAGCAGTACTTC. This gives the protein CASSFGTGGGEQYF. The variable domain in full, with the rest retrieved from reference TRBV28 and TRBJ2-7, is DVKVTQSSRYLVKRTGEKVFLECVQDMDHENMFWYRQDPGLGLRLIYFSYDVKMKEKGDIPEGYSVSREKKERFSLILESASTNQTSMYLCASSFGTGGGEQYFGPGTRLTVT.

The V and J genes are TRBV25-1 and TRBJ2-5; 12 positions agree with TRBD2. With V trimmed by 1 base and J by 1 base, 4 bases remained unmatched. CDR3 length: 17 residues. Germline values: CDR1 MGHDK, CDR2 SYGVNS. CDR3 sequence reads: CASSESLAGGPQETQYF. Written as DNA, the CDR3 is TGTGCCAGCAGTGAATCGCTAGCGGGAGGGCCCCAAGAGACCCAGTACTTC.

This chain joins TRBV19 and TRBJ2-3; 9 bases fit TRBD2. The CDR3 extends over 16 amino acids. Germline V gene sequence: CDR1 LNHDA, CDR2 SQIVND (reference sequence). Trimming cost V 4 bases and J 2 bases; bases outside gene matches: 7. This chain's CDR3 is CASSTRLAETTDTQYF. CDR3 coding DNA: TGTGCCAGTAGTACCCGACTAGCGGAGACCACAGATACGCAGTATTTT.

The CDR3 sequence: CASGPGLAGVENTGELFF. CDR3 in DNA: TGTGCCAGCGGGCCGGGACTAGCGGGAGTAGAGAACACCGGGGAGCTGTTTTTT. The V call is TRBV6-4, the J call TRBJ2-2, with 14 positions matching TRBD2. The V and J ends lost 8 bases and 1 base, in that order; junction bases with no gene match: 9. The CDR3 length is 18 residues. In germline, CDR1 is MRHNA, CDR2 SNTAGT.

V usage is TRBV2 and J usage is TRBJ2-7; D might be TRBD1 or TRBD2, each matching 5 bases. The length of the CDR3 is 14 residues. In germline, CDR1 is SNHLY, CDR2 FYNNEI. V lost 6 bases and J lost 2, with 14 bases in between. The CDR3 protein is CASRGTSAAYEQYF. For the CDR3, the DNA is TGTGCCAGCAGGGGGACCTCAGCAGCCTACGAGCAGTACTTC. Complete variable domain (other parts from reference TRBV2 and TRBJ2-7): EPEVTQTPSHQVTQMGQEVILRCVPISNHLYFYWYRQILGQKVEFLVSFYNNEISEKSEIFDDQFSVERPDGSNFTLKIRSTKLEDSAMYFCASRGTSAAYEQYFGPGTRLTVT.